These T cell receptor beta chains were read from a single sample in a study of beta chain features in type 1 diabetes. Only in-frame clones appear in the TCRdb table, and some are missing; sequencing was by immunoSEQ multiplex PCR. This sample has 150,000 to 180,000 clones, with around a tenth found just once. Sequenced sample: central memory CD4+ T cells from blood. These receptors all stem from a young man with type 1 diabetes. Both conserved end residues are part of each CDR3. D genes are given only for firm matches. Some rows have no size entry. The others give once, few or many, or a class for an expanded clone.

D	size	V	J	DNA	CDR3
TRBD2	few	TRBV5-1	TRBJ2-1	TGCGCCAGCAGCCATGGGACTAGCGCAGGGCATGAGCAGTTCTTC	CASSHGTSAGHEQFF
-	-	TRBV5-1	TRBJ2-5	TGCGCCAGCAGCTTTGGACAGGAGACCCAGTACTTC	CASSFGQETQYF
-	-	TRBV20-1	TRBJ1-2	TGCAGCCACCCTCCGTTAAGGGGGGGCGCCTTC	CSHPPLRGGAF
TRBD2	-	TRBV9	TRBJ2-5	TGTGCCAGCAGCCCGGGGGGTTCCCGGGAGACCCAGTACTTC	CASSPGGSRETQYF
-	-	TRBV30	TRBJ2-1	TGTGCCTGGAGTGTAAGCCGTGAGCAGTTCTTC	CAWSVSREQFF
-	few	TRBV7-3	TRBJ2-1	TGTGCCAGCGCGGAGGGAGTGGGCAATGAGCAGTTCTTC	CASAEGVGNEQFF
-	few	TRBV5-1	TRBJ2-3	TGCGCCAGCAGCTTGGGGACAGCGGGATTGGGAGATACGCAGTATTTT	CASSLGTAGLGDTQYF
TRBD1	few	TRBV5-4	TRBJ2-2	TGTGCCAGCAGCTTGGAGGGGACAGTCGACACCGGGGAGCTGTTTTTT	CASSLEGTVDTGELFF
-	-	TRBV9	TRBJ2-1	TGTGCCAGCAGCGTAGGAGTGGATCCCGGGAATGAGCAGTTCTTC	CASSVGVDPGNEQFF
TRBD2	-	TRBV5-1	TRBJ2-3	TGCGCCAGCAGCCCTGGGACTAGCGGGAGCATTGATACGCAGTATTTT	CASSPGTSGSIDTQYF
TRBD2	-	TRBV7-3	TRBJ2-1	TGTGCCAGCAGCTCCGGACTAGCGGGAGCTTTCAATGAGCAGTTCTTC	CASSSGLAGAFNEQFF
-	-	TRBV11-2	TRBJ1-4	TGTGCCAGCAGGGGTGCAGGGCCTAATGAAAAACTGTTTTTT	CASRGAGPNEKLFF
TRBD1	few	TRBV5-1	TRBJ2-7	TGCGCCAGCTCCCAGCAAGGGGGCTTCTCGTACGAGCAGTACTTC	CASSQQGGFSYEQYF
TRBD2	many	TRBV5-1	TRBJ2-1	TGCGCCAGCAGCCCGGGACTAGCGGGAGGCGGCATGGGGGTCAATGAGCAGTTCTTC	CASSPGLAGGGMGVNEQFF
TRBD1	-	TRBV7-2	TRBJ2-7	TGTGCCAGCAGCTTCAGACAGGGAAGGGTTAACGAGCAGTACTTC	CASSFRQGRVNEQYF
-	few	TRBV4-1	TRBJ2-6	TGCGCCAGCAGCCAGGGTACTAGCTCCGGGGCCAACGTCCTGACTTTC	CASSQGTSSGANVLTF
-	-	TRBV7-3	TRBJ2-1	TGTGCCAGCAGCTTAGACCTGGGGCCCTACAATGAGCAGTTCTTC	CASSLDLGPYNEQFF
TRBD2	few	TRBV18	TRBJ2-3	TGTGCCAGCTCACAGATGGGAATAGCGGGTCTTACAGATACGCAGTATTTT	CASSQMGIAGLTDTQYF
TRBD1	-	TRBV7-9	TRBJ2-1	TGTGCCAGCAGCTCGGCCGGGACAGGGGGCAATGAGCAGTTCTTC	CASSSAGTGGNEQFF
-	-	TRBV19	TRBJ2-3	TGTGCCAGTAGGGAGGGACCACACCTCACAGATACGCAGTATTTT	CASREGPHLTDTQYF
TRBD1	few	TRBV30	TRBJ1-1	TGTGCCTGGAGCGAACCGGGACAGGGTATCAACACTGAAGCTTTCTTT	CAWSEPGQGINTEAFF
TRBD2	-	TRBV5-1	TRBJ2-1	TGCGCCAGCAGCTTGGGACTAGCGAGGGGATATAATGAGCAGTTCTTC	CASSLGLARGYNEQFF
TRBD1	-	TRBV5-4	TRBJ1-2	TGTGCCAGCAGCTTGGGAGGGACAGACTATGGCTACACCTTC	CASSLGGTDYGYTF
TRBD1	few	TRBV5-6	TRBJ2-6	TGTGCCAGCAGCTGGACAGGGGGCGCCTCTGGGGCCAACGTCCTGACTTTC	CASSWTGGASGANVLTF
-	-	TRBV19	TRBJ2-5	TGTGCCAGTATGGGGCCCGCCTGGGAGACCCAGTACTTC	CASMGPAWETQYF
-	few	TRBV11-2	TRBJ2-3	TGTGCCAGCAGCTTATGGGGGGCAGATACGCAGTATTTT	CASSLWGADTQYF
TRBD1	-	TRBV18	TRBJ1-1	TGTGCCAGCTCCGGACAGGGGTCTGCGAACACTGAAGCTTTCTTT	CASSGQGSANTEAFF
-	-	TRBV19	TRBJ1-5	TGTGCCAGTAGTATAGCGGGTGGACAGCCCCAGCATTTT	CASSIAGGQPQHF
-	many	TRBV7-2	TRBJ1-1	TGTGCCAGCAAGGGGTGGAACACTGAAGCTTTCTTT	CASKGWNTEAFF
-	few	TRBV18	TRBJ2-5	TGTGCCAGCTTCATGAGGGAGACCCAGTACTTC	CASFMRETQYF
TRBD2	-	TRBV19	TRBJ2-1	TGTGCCAGTTCCAGCGGGAGGGCCAGGGGTGAGCAGTTCTTC	CASSSGRARGEQFF
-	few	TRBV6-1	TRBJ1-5	TGTGCCAGCAGGCCCGAGGGCAATCAGCCCCAGCATTTT	CASRPEGNQPQHF
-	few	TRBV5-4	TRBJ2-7	TGTGCCAGCGGTCCCCGGACATCGAGCTCCTACGAGCAGTACTTC	CASGPRTSSSYEQYF
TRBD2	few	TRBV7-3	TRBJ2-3	TGTGCCAGCAGCCCCCGGGCTAGCGGGACAACAGATACGCAGTATTTT	CASSPRASGTTDTQYF
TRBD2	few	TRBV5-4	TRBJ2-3	TGTGCCAGCAGCTTGCCTAGCGGGAGCACAGATACGCAGTATTTT	CASSLPSGSTDTQYF
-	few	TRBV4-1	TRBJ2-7	TGCGCCAGCAGCCAGACCCTAGGTACCTACGAGCAGTACTTC	CASSQTLGTYEQYF
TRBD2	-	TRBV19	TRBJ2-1	TGTGCCAGTAGTATGGAGGCTAGCGGGAGCTTAGTCTATGAGCAGTTCTTC	CASSMEASGSLVYEQFF
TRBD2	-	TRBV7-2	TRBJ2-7	TGTGCCAGCAGCTCCCGGACTAGCGGGAGAGTTTACGAGCAGTACTTC	CASSSRTSGRVYEQYF
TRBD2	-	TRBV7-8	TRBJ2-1	TGTGCCAGCAGCTTAAGGCTAGCGGGAGTAGATGAGCAGTTCTTC	CASSLRLAGVDEQFF
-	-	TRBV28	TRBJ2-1	TGTGCCAGCAGGACTGATTCCTACAATGAGCAGTTCTTC	CASRTDSYNEQFF
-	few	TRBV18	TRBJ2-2	TGTGCCAGCTCACCACCTATGAACACCGGGGAGCTGTTTTTT	CASSPPMNTGELFF
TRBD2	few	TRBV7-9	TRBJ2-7	TGTGCCAGCAGCTTAGGTACTAGCGACGTCTGGTACTTC	CASSLGTSDVWYF
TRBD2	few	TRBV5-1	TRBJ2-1	TGCGCCAGCAGCTTAAGACTAGCGGGTCAATACAATGAGCAGTTCTTC	CASSLRLAGQYNEQFF
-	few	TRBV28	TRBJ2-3	TGTGCCAGCAGCACTAAGCTCAGGGGAGATACGCAGTATTTT	CASSTKLRGDTQYF
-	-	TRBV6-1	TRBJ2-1	TGTGCCAGCGGGGGGATCAGTTACAATGAGCAGTTCTTC	CASGGISYNEQFF
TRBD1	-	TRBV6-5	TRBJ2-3	TGTGCCAGCAGTTACGTGGGGACAGGTGGTTCAGATACGCAGTATTTT	CASSYVGTGGSDTQYF
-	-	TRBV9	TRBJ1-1	TGTGCCAGCAGCGTAGGACAGACTAACACTGAAGCTTTCTTT	CASSVGQTNTEAFF
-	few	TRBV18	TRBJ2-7	TGTGCCAGCTCACCGGGGACTCGGACAACCTACGAGCAGTACTTC	CASSPGTRTTYEQYF
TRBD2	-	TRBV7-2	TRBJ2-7	TGTGCCAGCAGCTTAGGGACTAGCGGGTTTTACGAGCAGTACTTC	CASSLGTSGFYEQYF
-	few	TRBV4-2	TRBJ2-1	TGTGCCAGCAGCCAAGATATTGTCTACCTGAACAGTTTGCCGTTCTTC	CASSQDIVYLNSLPFF
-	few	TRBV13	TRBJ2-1	TGTGCCAGCAGCACCGGGGAGGAGGGTGAGCAGTTCTTC	CASSTGEEGEQFF
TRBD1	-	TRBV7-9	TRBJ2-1	TGTGCCAGCAGCCCTAAACCGGGACAGGGGGCGAATGAGCAGTTCTTC	CASSPKPGQGANEQFF
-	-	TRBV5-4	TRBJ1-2	TGTGCCAGCAGCCCGGGACACCAAATCTATGGCTACACCTTC	CASSPGHQIYGYTF